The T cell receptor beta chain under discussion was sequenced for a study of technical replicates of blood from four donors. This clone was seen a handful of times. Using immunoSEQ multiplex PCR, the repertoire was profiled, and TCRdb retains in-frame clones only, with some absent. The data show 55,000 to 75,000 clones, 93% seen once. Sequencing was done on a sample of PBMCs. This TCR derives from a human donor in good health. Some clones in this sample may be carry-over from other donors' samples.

The CDR3 DNA follows: TGTGCCAGCAGTGAAAACGACAGATTCACAGATACGCAGTATTTT. It translates to CASSENDRFTDTQYF. The J gene is TRBJ2-3, the V gene TRBV2; maybe TRBD1 (5 bases). The V gene lost 2 bases and the J gene lost 2 bases, with 11 bases spanning the gap. The germline V gene has CDR1 SNHLY and CDR2 FYNNEI. CDR3 length equals 15 residues. The entire variable domain, with the rest obtained from reference TRBV2 and TRBJ2-3, is as follows: EPEVTQTPSHQVTQMGQEVILRCVPISNHLYFYWYRQILGQKVEFLVSFYNNEISEKSEIFDDQFSVERPDGSNFTLKIRSTKLEDSAMYFCASSENDRFTDTQYFGPGTRLTVL.